The entry below gives a single TCR beta chain sequence along with its context. The sample holds many counts of this clonotype. Its antigen is still unknown. Qualities for individual bases were not recorded, and no much larger clone is one base off. The CDR3 sequence holds 13 residues, the cysteine and phenylalanine included. Here the CDR3 DNA is all that survives: 39 bases in frame from base 1. At the junction V is shortened by 1 base and J by 8 bases, with 12 bases in between. According to the germline V gene, CDR1 reads SGHRS and CDR2 reads YFSETQ. The record originates from a study of CD8 T cells in ankylosing spondylitis (dated by TCRdb to about 2017). Looking at the study overall: The study profiled T cell receptor beta repertoires in healthy donors and ankylosing spondylitis patients to find disease-linked TCR variants. In total, the full study cohort was made up of 108 healthy donors and 25 ankylosing spondylitis patients. Peripheral blood was sampled, and synovial fluid was additionally collected from ankylosing spondylitis patients. The research as a whole found: The disease-linked clones showed a CD8+ phenotype and occurred at relatively low frequencies in peripheral blood. Some motif variants were previously reported in synovial fluid and blood of reactive arthritis patients, suggesting common disease-initiation mechanisms. Blood from ankylosing spondylitis patients appeared to be characterized by a TCR beta motif made up of several highly homologous amino acid variants. The disease-linked clones were reported as significantly enriched in matched synovial fluid samples from ankylosing spondylitis patients.

Sequencing was performed on an Illumina HiSeq 2500. Quantitative 5'-RACE with molecular barcodes was used to prepare TCR beta libraries. The source study handled its data this way. Disease-linked TCR variants were identified with a new computational method built on a probabilistic model of VDJ rearrangement. TCRdb trimmed the raw reads at Q25, called clones with MiXCR and kept productive beta chains. Each CDR3 protein gets just one entry, which takes the most common genes and DNA from the rows behind it. It is TCRdb's table, rather than the study itself, that gives the V and J calls and clone size. The sample includes about 130,000 distinct CDR3 sequences, with 6.5% to 9% observed a single time. More than 10% of the sample is in the top ten clones.

Sequenced material: blood, either unsorted or a sorted T cell fraction (not recorded which). The receptor chain draws on TRBV5-1 and TRBJ1-1; confidence is insufficient to name the D gene. The clonotype was recovered from a male donor with ankylosing spondylitis or in good health (not recorded which). The nucleotide sequence is given as TGCGCCAGCAGCTTGACCGTGGCCTCGGAAGCTTTCTTT. This codes for CASSLTVASEAFF.